The 32 T cell receptor beta chains reported below all come from one sample, sequenced in a study of blood T cells in healthy people across ages (dated by TCRdb to 2015 to 2017). The library was produced with 5' RACE. TCRdb records Illumina HiSeq 2500 as the sequencer. A second roughly 7 to 12 cycle PCR used a sample-barcoded 5' primer and a J-beta primer mix. Through fastp at Q25 and MiXCR, TCRdb rebuilt clones from the public reads, retaining in-frame beta chains. One record per CDR3 amino acid sequence lists the most common genes and DNA. The sample data list about a million distinct CDR3 sequences, and around two fifths of these were observed just once. 10% to 15% of the sample rests with the top ten. What was sequenced was blood. Receptor source: a man younger than 35 in good health.

CDR3 in amino acids: CSARDTRGNTDTQYF. The CDR3 coding sequence is TGCAGTGCTAGAGATACGAGGGGGAACACAGATACGCAGTATTTT. The J gene is TRBJ2-3, the V gene TRBV20-1; the D gene is possibly TRBD1 (6 bases). Germline CDR1 and CDR2: DFQATT and SNEGSKA (reference sequence). This CDR3 has 15 amino acids. V lost 0 bases to trimming and J lost 2 bases, with 12 bases between them.

This clonotype turned up a few times. CDR3 in amino acids: CASSLYGPHNEQFF. Here the CDR3 DNA reads TGTGCCAGCAGTTTATACGGCCCCCACAATGAGCAGTTCTTC. The genes are TRBV27 and TRBJ2-1; the D is unclear. The CDR3 totals 14 residues. CDR1 is MNHEY and CDR2 is SMNVEV in the germline V gene (reference sequence). The ends were cut back, 1 base at V and 5 bases at J, with 9 bases in the middle.

In nucleotides, the CDR3 is TGTGCCAGCAGCGATGGTAGCGGCCGACTTAATTCACCCCTCCACTTT. This codes for CASSDGSGRLNSPLHF. This chain uses TRBV9 with TRBJ1-6; D gene unclear. V lost 3 bases, J lost 6 bases, and 16 bases lay in between. The CDR3 length is 16 residues. Germline V lookup: CDR1 SGDLS, CDR2 YYNGEE.

In its sample, this clonotype was seen a few times. This chain connects TRBV4-3 to TRBJ1-1; D remains unclear. The V gene's germline CDR1 is LGHNA and CDR2 YSLEER. This CDR3 region has 15 residues. V dropped 7 bases and J dropped 5 bases, with 20 bases sitting between them. The CDR3 reads CASTLGREEQTEAFF. The CDR3 bases are TGCGCCAGCACCCTGGGGAGGGAGGAGCAAACTGAAGCTTTCTTT.

This clonotype was counted a few times. This sequence may be a read error, since a much larger clone differs from it by one base. The chain combines TRBV4-3 with TRBJ2-7; D remains unclear. The V and J ends lost 0 bases and 7 bases respectively, with 19 bases between them. The CDR3 consists of 16 residues. Germline values: CDR1 LGHNA, CDR2 YSLEER. The CDR3 nucleotides read TGCGCCAGCAGCCAAGATCTACGAGAACGCTACAATGAGCAGTACTTC. Encoded protein: CASSQDLRERYNEQYF.

This clonotype was found a few times. The chain employs TRBV6-1 and TRBJ2-3, with no clear D. The germline V gene encodes CDR1 MNHNS and CDR2 SASEGT. This CDR3 contains 14 residues. V lost 10 bases to trimming and J lost 2 bases, with 16 bases between them. Written as DNA, the CDR3 is TGTGCCAACAAAGACGGAAGAGACACAGATACGCAGTATTTT. As protein: CANKDGRDTDTQYF.

The rearrangement joins TRBV7-9 to TRBJ2-7, with D uncertain. The CDR3 length is 17 residues. Germline V CDR1 and CDR2: SEHNR, FQNEAQ (reference sequence). With 5 bases removed from V and 3 bases from J, the gap between germline ends came to 23 bases. The CDR3 DNA reads TGTGCCAGCAGCGATAACAACCAGGCTCCCGCCCTCTACGAGCAGTACTTC. This translates into CASSDNNQAPALYEQYF.

The V gene is TRBV9, the J gene TRBJ1-1; the match to TRBD1 covers 9 bases. This CDR3 has 16 residues. V was pared by 4 bases and J by 1 base, with 8 bases of the junction left unmatched. Germline V CDR1 and CDR2: SGDLS, YYNGEE. CDR3 DNA sequence: TGTGCCAGCAGCCCCCGGACAGGGGAGGGGAACACTGAAGCTTTCTTT. Its translation is CASSPRTGEGNTEAFF.

The chain is built from TRBV29-1 and TRBJ1-1, with no clear D. V lost 4 bases to trimming and J lost 4 bases, with 10 bases between them. Germline V gives CDR1 SQVTM, CDR2 ANQGSEA. The CDR3 contains 12 residues. CDR3: CSVAEKFTEAFF. The CDR3 region has the DNA TGCAGCGTTGCAGAAAAGTTCACTGAAGCTTTCTTT.

The chain uses TRBV12-3 or TRBV12-4 and TRBJ2-1; D remains unclear. Trimming pared 8 bases from V and 5 bases from J, leaving 13 bases between. The CDR3 length is 13 residues. CDR3 protein: CASYPGVDNEQFF. The CDR3 DNA sequence: TGTGCCAGCTATCCTGGGGTCGACAATGAGCAGTTCTTC.

This chain joins TRBV6-2 or TRBV6-3 and TRBJ2-3; 9 bases fit TRBD2. Germline CDR1 and CDR2: MNHEY and SVGEGT. After removal of 2 bases from V and 6 bases from J, the junction contained 6 bases not matched to a gene. The CDR3 has 15 amino acids. CDR3 loop: CASSYEGLASDTQYF. The CDR3 DNA follows: TGTGCCAGCAGTTACGAGGGACTAGCATCGGATACGCAGTATTTT.

CDR3 sequence reads: CASSVNPNQPQHF. The CDR3 region has the DNA TGTGCCAGCAGCGTAAATCCAAATCAGCCCCAGCATTTT. J is TRBJ1-5 and V is TRBV7-2; D gene unclear. This CDR3 contains 13 residues. Trimming pared 5 bases from V and 4 bases from J, leaving 9 bases between. CDR1 is SGHTA, CDR2 FQGNSA, per germline.

With respect to this clonotype: A single base separates this from a much larger clone, so it may be a read error. V gene TRBV29-1 combines with J gene TRBJ2-3, with 8 bases lining up with TRBD1. The germline V gene has CDR1 SQVTM and CDR2 ANQGSEA. CDR3 length: 15 amino acids. V gave up 1 base and J gave up 2 bases; unmatched junction bases: 5. The CDR3 loop is CSVEGGTGPTDTQYF. Here the CDR3 DNA reads TGCAGCGTTGAAGGGGGGACAGGACCCACAGATACGCAGTATTTT.

This clonotype was observed a few times. This chain links TRBV7-8 with TRBJ2-1, with unresolved D. This CDR3 has 15 residues. V was pared by 1 base and J by 4 bases, with 11 bases between. In germline, CDR1 is SGHVS, CDR2 FQNEAQ. CDR3 sequence (DNA): TGTGCCAGCAGCTTAGTTGGGCTCCGATACAATGAGCAGTTCTTC. Protein sequence: CASSLVGLRYNEQFF.

This clonotype was seen many times. CDR3 protein: CASSQSLAGDKDTQYF. DNA for the CDR3: TGCGCCAGCAGCCAATCCCTAGCGGGGGATAAAGATACGCAGTATTTT. V usage is TRBV4-3 and J usage is TRBJ2-3; 10 bases are a match to TRBD2. V lost 2 bases to trimming and J lost 5 bases; unmatched junction nucleotides: 7. This CDR3 is built from 16 residues. CDR1 and CDR2 from the germline V gene are LGHNA and YSLEER.

This clonotype showed up just a few times. This chain joins TRBV29-1 and TRBJ1-4, with unresolved D. CDR1 is SQVTM and CDR2 is ANQGSEA in the germline V gene. V was trimmed by 4 bases and J by 4 bases, leaving 10 bases between them. The CDR3 runs to 13 residues. CDR3 protein: CSVVVNLNEKLFF. The CDR3 nucleotides read TGCAGCGTTGTTGTGAATCTTAATGAAAAACTGTTTTTT.

This clonotype was counted ten times or more. The chain has TRBV4-1 and TRBJ2-3; D might be TRBD2 (6 bases). There are 15 residues in the CDR3. Trimming took 0 bases from V and 14 from J, leaving 21 bases between them. CDR1 and CDR2 from the germline V gene are MGHRA and YSYEKL. The CDR3 nucleotides read TGCGCCAGCAGCCAAGACGGCCGGGGACTTGACCCCAGGTATTTT. Translation: CASSQDGRGLDPRYF.

This clonotype was seen only a few times. The V gene is TRBV7-2, the J gene TRBJ2-7; TRBD2 matches at 8 bases. Germline-derived CDR1 and CDR2 are SGHTA and FQGNSA. Trimming at V came to 5 bases and at J to 2 bases, leaving 8 bases not matched to a gene. The CDR3 has 15 amino acids. CDR3 nucleotides: TGTGCCAGCAGCGTAGATAGCGGGGCCCCCTACGAGCAGTACTTC. Its protein is CASSVDSGAPYEQYF. Supplemented by reference TRBV7-2 and TRBJ2-7, the full variable domain reads GAGVSQSPSNKVTEKGKDVELRCDPISGHTALYWYRQSLGQGLEFLIYFQGNSAPDKSGLPSDRFSAERTGGSVSTLTIQRTQQEDSAVYLCASSVDSGAPYEQYFGPGTRLTVT.

This chain links TRBV6-5 with TRBJ1-1, with D uncertain. Trimming pared 2 bases from V and 5 bases from J, leaving 9 bases between. The CDR3 totals 13 residues. Germline CDR1 reads MNHEY; CDR2 reads SVGAGI. As DNA, the CDR3 is TGTGCCAGCAGTTACGGCGATCGGACTGAAGCTTTCTTT. This codes for CASSYGDRTEAFF.

A few counts support this clonotype. CDR3 DNA sequence: TGTGCCAGCAGTGAACCAGGGACGACTCCGACATGGCAGTTCTTC. This sequence encodes CASSEPGTTPTWQFF. The chain employs TRBV2 and TRBJ2-1; D is tentatively TRBD1 or TRBD2 (5 bases each). The CDR3 contains 15 residues. Per the germline V gene, CDR1 is SNHLY and CDR2 is FYNNEI. V lost 2 bases to trimming and J lost 12 bases, with 20 bases between them.

This clonotype was counted at least ten times. The chain combines TRBV11-2 with TRBJ2-7; 10 bases align to TRBD1. V gave up 1 base and J gave up 6 bases; unmatched junction bases: 3. Germline V CDR1 and CDR2: SGHAT, FQNNGV. This CDR3 is 14 amino acids long. The CDR3 region is CASSLVGTGVEQYF. The CDR3 DNA reads TGTGCCAGCAGCTTAGTCGGGACAGGGGTCGAGCAGTACTTC.

The V and J genes are TRBV4-1 and TRBJ2-1, with 9 positions matching TRBD1. Trimming at V came to 4 bases and at J to 6 bases, leaving 7 bases not matched to a gene. The length of the CDR3 is 15 residues. Germline lookup yields CDR1 MGHRA and CDR2 YSYEKL. The CDR3, as DNA: TGCGCCAGCAGCCTGACAGGGGGAATCAGCAATGAGCAGTTCTTC. Translating gives CASSLTGGISNEQFF.

The V gene is TRBV12-3 or TRBV12-4, the J gene TRBJ2-2; 11 nucleotides align to TRBD2. The junction had 2 bases not matched to a gene; V was cut back by 7 bases and J by 7 bases. This CDR3 has 13 residues. The CDR3 sequence is CASKLAGVGELFF. The CDR3 nucleotides are TGTGCCAGCAAACTAGCGGGGGTCGGGGAGCTGTTTTTT.

The chain uses TRBV9 and TRBJ2-1; the match to TRBD2 covers 11 bases. CDR3 length: 14 amino acids. Germline CDR1 and CDR2: SGDLS and YYNGEE. Trimming cost V 7 bases and J 6 bases; bases outside gene matches: 6. In DNA, the CDR3 is TGTGCCAGCTCCCCTAGCGGGGGGAGCAATGAGCAGTTCTTC. Residues: CASSPSGGSNEQFF.

The chain recombines TRBV6-6 with TRBJ2-7; D could derive from TRBD1 or TRBD2 (5 bases each). Judging by the DNA end, TRBJ2-5 fits better; the J call may be wrong. Germline V gene data show CDR1 as MNHNY and CDR2 as SVGAGI (reference sequence). The CDR3 has 16 residues. The CDR3 protein is CASSYSNEGLEETQYF. The CDR3 bases are TGTGCCAGCAGTTACTCGAACGAGGGGTTGGAAGAGACCCAGTACTTC.

This clonotype was seen repeatedly, ten times or more. CDR3 protein: CASSVENEQFF. The CDR3 DNA is TGTGCCAGCAGCGTAGAGAATGAGCAGTTCTTC. The chain has TRBV9 and TRBJ2-1; unclear D gene. Germline V gene lookup returns CDR1 SGDLS and CDR2 YYNGEE. V lost 0 bases and J 7 bases, leaving 2 bases between the germline ends. This CDR3 is built from 11 residues. The whole variable domain, remainder taken from reference TRBV9 and TRBJ2-1, is DSGVTQTPKHLITATGQRVTLRCSPRSGDLSVYWYQQSLDQGLQFLIQYYNGEERAKGNILERFSAQQFPDLHSELNLSSLELGDSALYFCASSVENEQFFGPGTRLTVL.

The chain carries TRBV7-9 and TRBJ1-1, with D tentatively TRBD1 (6 bases). The CDR3 is 15 amino acids. V dropped 4 bases and J dropped 0 bases, with 12 bases sitting between them. From germline, CDR1 is SEHNR and CDR2 FQNEAQ (reference sequence). CDR3 residues: CASSWGGQMNTEAFF. CDR3 DNA sequence: TGTGCCAGCAGCTGGGGGGGGCAGATGAACACTGAAGCTTTCTTT.

This clonotype was counted many times. The chain recombines TRBV4-3 with TRBJ2-3; D gene uncertain. Germline V CDR1 and CDR2: LGHNA, YSLEER. Trimming pared 0 bases from V and 0 bases from J, leaving 7 bases between. The CDR3 length is 15 residues. This chain's CDR3 is CASSQDLDSTDTQYF. The CDR3 DNA follows: TGCGCCAGCAGCCAAGATCTGGACAGCACAGATACGCAGTATTTT.

The gene calls are TRBV4-2 and TRBJ2-5; D tentatively reads TRBD1 or TRBD2 (5 bases each). The length of the CDR3 is 19 residues. V lost 0 bases, J lost 0 bases, and 20 bases lay in between. Germline CDR1 reads LGHNA; CDR2 reads YNFKEQ. The CDR3 here is CASSQDMIRGGPYQETQYF. CDR3 nucleotides: TGTGCCAGCAGCCAAGATATGATTCGGGGCGGACCGTACCAAGAGACCCAGTACTTC.

This clonotype was seen more than once but under ten times. This chain connects TRBV28 to TRBJ1-2; TRBD1 matches 7 bases. CDR1 and CDR2 (germline): MDHEN, SYDVKM. This CDR3 has 19 amino acids. V lost 2 bases to trimming and J lost 2 bases; unmatched junction nucleotides: 17. Here the CDR3 DNA reads TGTGCCAGCAGTTTACCCCAGTTTGAGGGGGCGAAAATCAACTATGGCTACACCTTC. Translating it yields CASSLPQFEGAKINYGYTF.

About this clonotype itself: The junction departs from germline at one end; a sequencing error may be responsible. This sequence joins TRBV5-4 and TRBJ2-5; 10 nucleotides align to TRBD2. The V gene's germline CDR1 is SGHNT and CDR2 YYREEE (reference sequence). The CDR3 totals 15 residues. In DNA, the CDR3 is TGTGCCTGCAGGTCAGGACTAGCGGAACAAGAGACCCAGTACTTC. This sequence encodes CACRSGLAEQETQYF.

This clonotype was seen only a few times. The chain recombines TRBV12-3 or TRBV12-4 with TRBJ2-1, with D unresolved. V lost 4 bases and J 8 bases, leaving 15 bases between the germline ends. The CDR3 length is 14 residues. The CDR3 loop is CASSSRTSDYEQFF. The CDR3 DNA reads TGTGCCAGCAGTTCCCGGACGTCAGACTATGAGCAGTTCTTC.